This T cell receptor (beta chain) was captured in a study of blood T cells in healthy people across ages. There are 13 residues in the CDR3. The J segment lost 4 bases and the V segment lost 7 bases, leaving 9 bases of the junction unmatched. The germline CDR1 and CDR2 sequences are SQVTM and ANQGSEA. Donors were systemically healthy Caucasian individuals from Russia aged 6 to 90 years. Researchers isolated at least 6 million PBMCs per sample. PCR was performed a second time for about 7 to 11 cycles using a sample-barcoded 5' primer and a J-beta primer mix. TCRdb processed the 5' RACE reads anew with MiXCR; each CDR3 protein has one entry. Among approximately 1.5 million distinct CDR3 sequences, roughly a third were seen once, and the ten largest hold about 10%. This clonotype was recorded many times.

V is TRBV29-1 and J is TRBJ2-5; 7 bases fit TRBD1. This receptor was taken from a woman between 25 and 40 years old in good health. The sequenced sample was blood. CDR3 amino acids: CSARQGVAETQYF. In nucleotides, the CDR3 is TGCAGCGCTCGACAGGGAGTGGCAGAGACCCAGTACTTC.